This entry lists 29 T cell receptor beta chains sequenced from one sample in a study of blood T cell repertoires in COVID-19. Using immunoSEQ multiplex PCR, the repertoire was profiled, and TCRdb retains in-frame clones only, with some absent. The sample shows roughly 190,000 clones, around 84% of them seen only once. The sequenced material came from peripheral blood. These receptors were collected from a human donor in a cohort sampled during active COVID-19.

The V and J genes are TRBV5-1 and TRBJ1-4, with D hard to call. The CDR3 runs to 14 residues. Between the trimmed V and J ends, which lost 3 bases and 8 bases, there was a span of 14 bases. From germline, CDR1 is SGHRS and CDR2 YFSETQ. The CDR3 nucleotides are TGCGCCAGCAGCTGGGAGGCCTTGGGGGAAAAACTGTTTTTT. Its protein is CASSWEALGEKLFF.

J is TRBJ1-2 and V is TRBV19; D unresolved. From germline, CDR1 is LNHDA and CDR2 SQIVND (reference sequence). The CDR3 length is 15 residues. The V end lost 10 bases, the J end lost 3 bases, and 21 bases lay between the germline ends. In nucleotides, the CDR3 is TGTGCCATCCGAAGGGAGAAACCGGGTGACTATGGCTACACCTTC. Its protein product is CAIRREKPGDYGYTF.

The gene calls are TRBV3-1 (or the pseudogene TRBV3-2) and TRBJ1-6; D possibly corresponds to TRBD1 (5 bases). The V and J ends lost 0 bases and 6 bases respectively, with 9 bases between them. Per the germline V gene, CDR1 is LGHDT and CDR2 is YNNKEL (reference sequence). The CDR3 has 15 residues. Here the CDR3 reads CASSQDWGTNSPLHF. The CDR3 DNA reads TGTGCCAGCAGCCAAGATTGGGGCACTAATTCACCCCTCCACTTT.

This rearrangement joins TRBV9 to TRBJ2-2; 7 nucleotides align to TRBD2. The CDR3 contains 16 residues. After removal of 4 bases from V and 1 base from J, the junction contained 7 bases not matched to a gene. The germline V gene has CDR1 SGDLS and CDR2 YYNGEE. The CDR3 coding sequence is TGTGCCAGCAGCCCCCGCTGGGGGGGGAACACCGGGGAGCTGTTTTTT. It encodes CASSPRWGGNTGELFF. The complete variable domain, with remaining parts taken from reference TRBV9 and TRBJ2-2, reads DSGVTQTPKHLITATGQRVTLRCSPRSGDLSVYWYQQSLDQGLQFLIQYYNGEERAKGNILERFSAQQFPDLHSELNLSSLELGDSALYFCASSPRWGGNTGELFFGEGSRLTVL.

This chain connects TRBV10-2 to TRBJ2-4; TRBD2 aligns across 8 bases. Per germline, CDR1 WSHSY and CDR2 SAAADI. This CDR3 region has 14 residues. Trimming at V came to 7 bases and at J to 5 bases, leaving 7 bases not matched to a gene. Written as DNA, the CDR3 is TGCGCCAGCAAAACCCTGGGACTAGAAAACATTCAGTACTTC. This sequence encodes CASKTLGLENIQYF.

This chain uses TRBV9 with TRBJ2-5, with 7 bases identical to TRBD2. This CDR3 is built from 15 residues. Germline-derived CDR1 and CDR2 are SGDLS and YYNGEE. The V segment lost 0 bases and the J segment 1 base; nucleotides outside the gene matches: 3. This CDR3 is CASSVVPGGQETQYF. CDR3 coding DNA: TGTGCCAGCAGCGTAGTCCCGGGAGGCCAAGAGACCCAGTACTTC.

On this clone itself: A much larger clone sits a single nucleotide away, making a read error possible. The chain couples TRBV5-4 to TRBJ2-7; possible D gene TRBD1, 6 bases. Germline V lookup: CDR1 SGHNT, CDR2 YYREEE (reference sequence). V gave up 2 bases and J gave up 1 base, with 7 bases separating them. The CDR3 contains 13 residues. The CDR3 DNA follows: TGTGCCAGCAGCTTACAGGGTTCCTACGAGCAGTACTTC. Protein sequence: CASSLQGSYEQYF. Supplemented by reference TRBV5-4 and TRBJ2-7, the full variable domain reads ETGVTQSPTHLIKTRGQQVTLRCSSQSGHNTVSWYQQALGQGPQFIFQYYREEENGRGNFPPRFSGLQFPNYSSELNVNALELDDSALYLCASSLQGSYEQYFGPGTRLTVT.

The chain couples TRBV6-6 to TRBJ2-5; the match to TRBD1 covers 8 bases. Trimming at V came to 6 bases and at J to 2 bases, leaving 5 bases not matched to a gene. Germline CDR1 MNHNY, CDR2 SVGAGI (reference sequence). The CDR3 has 14 amino acids. This chain's CDR3 is CASSLGQAQETQYF. The CDR3 DNA is TGTGCCAGCAGCCTGGGACAGGCGCAAGAGACCCAGTACTTC.

This clone was observed a single time. This chain uses TRBV5-5 with TRBJ1-5, with D possibly TRBD1 on 6 matching bases. V shed 4 bases and J shed 3 bases, with 11 bases lying between them. This CDR3 comprises 14 residues. CDR1 and CDR2 (germline): SGHKS, YYEKEE (reference sequence). The CDR3 here is CASSPGQINQPQHF. CDR3 in DNA: TGTGCCAGCAGCCCCGGACAGATCAATCAGCCCCAGCATTTT.

This chain uses TRBV18 with TRBJ1-6; D is possibly TRBD1 (5 bases). The CDR3 covers 17 residues. V lost 2 bases and J lost 8, with 19 bases in between. Per the germline V gene, CDR1 is KGHSH and CDR2 is LQKENI. The CDR3 DNA reads as TGTGCCAGCTCACCAGGTGGTGCGCGGGACGGGGATTCACCCCTCCACTTT. Its protein is CASSPGGARDGDSPLHF.

CDR3 region: CASSRGEATNEKLFF. CDR3 bases: TGTGCCAGCAGTCGGGGGGAAGCAACTAATGAAAAACTGTTTTTT. J is TRBJ1-4 and V is TRBV6-5, with D perhaps matching TRBD1 (5 bases). V lost 5 bases and J lost 0, with 10 bases in between. Germline V lookup: CDR1 MNHEY, CDR2 SVGAGI. This CDR3 region has 15 residues.

Turning to this clone: The CDR3 does not end in the conserved phenylalanine or tryptophan, so this is likely a read error. The limits of the CDR3 on the DNA are not certain, so only TCRdb's listed CDR3 is given. The CDR3 loop reads CAYNVGSKLRC. The chain has TRBV30 and TRBJ2-7; TRBD2, the D gene given by the table, was not confirmed from the DNA. From its first to its last residue, the CDR3 has 11 amino acids. The germline V gene encodes CDR1 GTSNPN and CDR2 SVGIG (reference sequence).

The chain uses TRBV19 and TRBJ2-3; weak D call: TRBD2 (5 bases). V was shortened by 9 bases and J by 0 bases, with 10 bases between the two germline ends. The CDR3 runs to 13 residues. CDR1 is LNHDA and CDR2 is SQIVND in the germline V gene (reference sequence). DNA of the CDR3: TGTGCCAGCCAGAGGACTAGCACAGATACGCAGTATTTT. Its translation: CASQRTSTDTQYF.

This clone was counted a few times. The J gene is TRBJ1-5, the V gene TRBV12-3 or TRBV12-4; D unclear. This CDR3 has 13 amino acids. Trimming took 5 bases from V and 4 from J, leaving 9 bases between them. CDR3 nucleotide sequence: TGTGCCAGCAGTCCGACGGGAAATCAGCCCCAGCATTTT. This encodes CASSPTGNQPQHF.

The rearrangement joins TRBV5-1 to TRBJ2-1, with 7 bases lining up with TRBD2. The CDR3 has 15 residues. With V trimmed by 10 bases and J by 5 bases, 15 bases remained unmatched. The germline V gene has CDR1 SGHRS and CDR2 YFSETQ. CDR3 sequence reads: CACKVVGGGNNEQFF. The DNA for the CDR3 is TGCGCCTGCAAGGTGGTGGGCGGGGGAAACAATGAGCAGTTCTTC. The full variable domain, completed using reference TRBV5-1 and TRBJ2-1, is KAGVTQTPRYLIKTRGQQVTLSCSPISGHRSVSWYQQTPGQGLQFLFEYFSETQRNKGNFPGRFSGRQFSNSRSEMNVSTLELGDSALYLCACKVVGGGNNEQFFGPGTRLTVL.

This chain links TRBV5-1 with TRBJ2-1; D perhaps matches TRBD2 (6 bases). Germline values: CDR1 SGHRS, CDR2 YFSETQ. The V and J ends lost 7 bases and 9 bases respectively, with 20 bases between them. The CDR3 has 14 residues. The CDR3 DNA follows: TGCGCCAGCGGTAGGACCTCCCTGGGACTTGAGCAGTTCTTC. It specifies CASGRTSLGLEQFF.

This clone was seen only a few times. V gene TRBV3-1 (or the pseudogene TRBV3-2) combines with J gene TRBJ1-1; TRBD1 is a possible D gene (6 bases). The ends were cut back, 3 bases at V and 8 bases at J, with 10 bases in the middle. The CDR3 is made up of 12 amino acids. Germline V gene sequence: CDR1 LGHDT, CDR2 YNNKEL (reference sequence). The CDR3 is CASSHKDREAFF. CDR3 DNA sequence: TGTGCCAGCAGCCATAAGGACAGAGAAGCTTTCTTT.

The chain employs TRBV19 and TRBJ2-7; 8 bases map to TRBD2. J lost 2 bases, V lost 9 bases, and 21 bases had no gene match. CDR3 size: 18 residues. Germline loops: CDR1 LNHDA, CDR2 SQIVND (reference sequence). CDR3 region: CASPSGGVGGSLPYEQYF. DNA for the CDR3: TGTGCCAGCCCTTCGGGGGGGGTTGGCGGGAGTCTCCCCTACGAGCAGTACTTC.

The chain recombines TRBV2 with TRBJ2-7, with D possibly TRBD1 on 6 matching bases. CDR1 and CDR2 from the germline V gene are SNHLY and FYNNEI. Trimming cost V 7 bases and J 4 bases, with 14 bases left between them. The CDR3 has 13 amino acids. Here the CDR3 DNA reads TGTGCCAGCACTCTGGGGGCGCCGTACGAGCAGTACTTC. Its translation: CASTLGAPYEQYF.

The chain uses TRBV19 and TRBJ2-3; no clear D gene. This CDR3 region has 11 residues. Deletions cut 7 bases from V and 4 bases from J, with 6 bases between. Germline-derived CDR1 and CDR2 are LNHDA and SQIVND (reference sequence). The CDR3 protein is CASKLADTQYF. The CDR3 region has the DNA TGTGCCAGTAAACTCGCAGATACGCAGTATTTT. Drawing the rest from reference TRBV19 and TRBJ2-3, the complete variable domain is DGGITQSPKYLFRKEGQNVTLSCEQNLNHDAMYWYRQDPGQGLRLIYYSQIVNDFQKGDIAEGYSVSREKKESFPLTVTSAQKNPTAFYLCASKLADTQYFGPGTRLTVL.

CDR3 coding DNA: TGTGCCAGCAGTGCCCGGTTATCGATATCATATAGCAATCAGCCCCAGCATTTT. Residues: CASSARLSISYSNQPQHF. The rearrangement joins TRBV28 to TRBJ1-5; D unclear. CDR3 length: 18 residues. V was pared by 5 bases and J by 0 bases, with 20 bases between. Germline CDR1 reads MDHEN; CDR2 reads SYDVKM.

The chain employs TRBV7-9 and TRBJ2-1; 12 positions agree with TRBD2. The CDR3 runs to 14 residues. CDR1 is SEHNR, CDR2 FQNEAQ, per germline (reference sequence). V lost 6 bases to trimming and J lost 7 bases; unmatched junction nucleotides: 4. The CDR3: CASRLAGGMNEQFF. CDR3 DNA sequence: TGTGCCAGCAGACTAGCGGGGGGCATGAATGAGCAGTTCTTC.

The chain is built from TRBV9 and TRBJ2-3; maybe TRBD2 (6 bases). CDR1 is SGDLS, CDR2 YYNGEE, per germline. Trimming cost V 6 bases and J 3 bases, with 14 bases left between them. The CDR3 totals 14 residues. CDR3 in amino acids: CASTSAGSTDTQYF. As DNA, the CDR3 is TGTGCCAGCACAAGTGCGGGGTCGACAGATACGCAGTATTTT.

V usage is TRBV2 and J usage is TRBJ1-1; D is ambiguous. The CDR3 is 14 amino acids. The germline V and J ends were trimmed by 4 bases and 8 bases, with 17 bases remaining between them. CDR1 and CDR2 from the germline V gene are SNHLY and FYNNEI. CDR3 sequence reads: CASSVVVDFREAFF. The CDR3, as DNA: TGTGCCAGCAGTGTAGTGGTGGACTTTCGAGAAGCTTTCTTT. The full variable domain, rest sourced from reference TRBV2 and TRBJ1-1, is EPEVTQTPSHQVTQMGQEVILRCVPISNHLYFYWYRQILGQKVEFLVSFYNNEISEKSEIFDDQFSVERPDGSNFTLKIRSTKLEDSAMYFCASSVVVDFREAFFGQGTRLTVV.

The chain has TRBV29-1 and TRBJ1-4; D is uncertain. In germline, CDR1 is SQVTM, CDR2 ANQGSEA. V was cut by 4 bases and J by 7 bases, with 13 bases left in between. The CDR3 runs to 13 residues. CDR3 amino acids: CSVVHPAGEKLFF. Written as DNA, the CDR3 is TGCAGCGTTGTGCACCCCGCGGGTGAAAAACTGTTTTTT.

V gene TRBV7-8 combines with J gene TRBJ2-2; D unresolved. Germline loops: CDR1 SGHVS, CDR2 FQNEAQ. CDR3 length equals 13 residues. The V gene lost 3 bases and the J gene lost 6 bases, with 8 bases spanning the gap. The CDR3 region is CASSLSGSGELFF. In DNA form, the CDR3 reads TGTGCCAGCAGCTTGTCGGGTTCCGGGGAGCTGTTTTTT.

The rearrangement uses TRBV19 and TRBJ2-2; TRBD1 might be the D (5 bases). CDR3 length equals 15 residues. V gave up 10 bases and J gave up 5 bases, with 20 bases separating them. Germline loops: CDR1 LNHDA, CDR2 SQIVND (reference sequence). For the CDR3, the DNA is TGTGCCACTTACCCCGTAGGGGAAGGTACCGGGGAGCTGTTTTTT. Protein: CATYPVGEGTGELFF.

This chain uses TRBV18 with TRBJ1-4; no clear D. Trimming stripped 3 bases from V and 6 bases from J, with 14 bases between. The CDR3 length is 15 residues. From germline, CDR1 is KGHSH and CDR2 LQKENI. This CDR3 is CASSPSSSLYEKLFF. The CDR3 bases are TGTGCCAGCTCACCTTCATCGAGTCTCTATGAAAAACTGTTTTTT.

V and J are TRBV2 and TRBJ2-3; the D gene is possibly TRBD2 (5 bases). Germline lookup yields CDR1 SNHLY and CDR2 FYNNEI. V was cut by 4 bases and J by 2 bases, with 10 bases left in between. The CDR3 has 14 amino acids. Written as DNA, the CDR3 is TGTGCCAGCAGTGCTCAGCGGACCACAGATACGCAGTATTTT. Protein product: CASSAQRTTDTQYF.